This entry concerns a single TCR beta chain. Its antigen remains unidentified. The input lacks base qualities; no much larger clone sits a single base away. CDR1 KGHDR and CDR2 SFDVKD were looked up in the germline V gene. The CDR3, cysteine through phenylalanine, is 16 amino acids long. The kept DNA is CDR3 alone, 48 bases in frame from the first base. The germline ends are 17 bases apart after V is trimmed by 5 bases and J by 2 bases. The data were obtained in a study of blood T cell repertoires in COVID-19 (dated by TCRdb to 2018 to 2020). A note on the overall study: Samples from collaborators originated in the United States, Italy and Spain and spanned both the acute and convalescent phases of COVID-19. The samples were drawn from two sources: the first 160 participants of the ongoing ImmuneRACE study, and over 950 subjects contributed by 6 global collaborators. The prospective study material was composed of cDNA or gDNA derived from T cells, B-cell-depleted T cells, or PBMCs. A freely available public database, intended as a resource for researchers studying the immune response to SARS-CoV-2, is where the repertoires were released. HLA class I and class II types, where available, came from metadata supplied by the sample provider rather than from assay-based typing. A de-identified subject ID, COVID-19 status, age in years and sex were almost always included in the sample metadata. The dataset comprised deeply sampled blood TCRbeta repertoires from subjects exposed to, actively infected with, or recovered from COVID-19. Study-level results and caveats: Clinical and demographic metadata were provided uncurated, with the amount varying by source and participant.

TCRbeta CDR3 regions were amplified from genomic DNA by means of the immunoSEQ Assay, a bias-controlled multiplex PCR. Under the source paper's analysis protocol: The number of nucleated cells in each sample was estimated by amplification of reference gene primers within the assay. Sequence reads were collapsed and filtered to measure the absolute abundance of every unique TCRbeta CDR3 rearrangement. For each sample, productive Simpson clonality was calculated as the square root of Simpson's diversity index over productive rearrangements. TCRdb obtained this table from immuneACCESS and retained in-frame rearrangements with V and J assigned. These tables miss some clones; where compared with another copy, unresolved V genes account for less than half of the shortfall, and the remainder is unexplained. Clonal size and the V and J genes are those of that table, whereas D and trimming came from the DNA. The sample table records 50,000 to 75,000 clones; about 77% of these occur just once. 20% to 25% of the sample is taken by the ten largest.

Collaborating institutions collected whole blood in K2EDTA tubes following their own protocols. For TCRbeta analysis, collaborators shipped samples in one of three forms: frozen whole blood, isolated PBMCs, or DNA extracted from either of those sample types. The sequencing sample was made of peripheral blood. The chain joins TRBV24-1 to TRBJ2-5; TRBD1 is perhaps the D gene, given 6 matching bases. The receptor was derived from an elderly man with active or convalescent COVID-19. The nucleotide sequence is TGTGCCACCAGTGGAAGAGGGCCAGGGGTGCAAGAGACCCAGTACTTC. Translated, this gives CATSGRGPGVQETQYF.